Listed here is a single T cell receptor (beta chain). The antigen remains undetermined. The source of the sample is a study of cytomegalovirus exposure and HLA in healthy donors. Study-level points and caveats: Using a false discovery rate of 0.05, a later analysis showed that 16,951 TCR beta sequences were associated with HLA alleles. Sequencing artifact likely explains a cluster of highly shared sequence variants. Most subjects had HLA-A and HLA-B alleles reportedly predicted accurately by TCR beta sequences.

Germline V lookup: CDR1 SGHRS, CDR2 YFSETQ. V shed 4 bases, J shed 3 bases, and the junction held 8 bases outside the gene matches. There are 18 residues in the CDR3. PCR involved 60 Vbeta and 13 Jbeta primers. Profiled with immunoSEQ multiplex PCR; TCRdb holds only in-frame clones, not every one. This table has 120,000 or so clones, around 69% appearing once. Sequencing used PBMCs. The TCR originated in a woman aged 35 to 49 in good health and CMV-seropositive. The chain links TRBV5-1 to TRBJ2-3; 16 bases are shared with TRBD2. The CDR3 sequence is CASSPGLAGGPLTDTQYF. DNA of the CDR3: TGCGCCAGCAGCCCGGGACTAGCGGGAGGGCCGTTGACAGATACGCAGTATTTT.